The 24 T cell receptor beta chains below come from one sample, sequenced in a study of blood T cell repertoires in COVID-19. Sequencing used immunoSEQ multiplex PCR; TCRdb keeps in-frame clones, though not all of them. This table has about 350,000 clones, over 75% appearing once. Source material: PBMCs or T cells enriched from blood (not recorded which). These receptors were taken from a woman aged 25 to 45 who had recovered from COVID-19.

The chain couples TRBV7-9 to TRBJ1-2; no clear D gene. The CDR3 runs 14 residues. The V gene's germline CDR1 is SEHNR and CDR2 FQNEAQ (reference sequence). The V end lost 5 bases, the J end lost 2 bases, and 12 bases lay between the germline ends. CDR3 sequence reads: CASSLLGRNYGYTF. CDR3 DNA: TGTGCCAGCAGCCTTCTCGGTCGGAACTATGGCTACACCTTC.

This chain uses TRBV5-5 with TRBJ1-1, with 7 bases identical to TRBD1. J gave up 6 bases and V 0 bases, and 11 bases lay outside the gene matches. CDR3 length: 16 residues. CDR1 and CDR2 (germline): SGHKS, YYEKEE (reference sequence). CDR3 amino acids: CASSLASGGVSAEAFF. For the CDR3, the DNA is TGTGCCAGCAGCTTGGCCTCAGGGGGTGTTAGCGCTGAAGCTTTCTTT.

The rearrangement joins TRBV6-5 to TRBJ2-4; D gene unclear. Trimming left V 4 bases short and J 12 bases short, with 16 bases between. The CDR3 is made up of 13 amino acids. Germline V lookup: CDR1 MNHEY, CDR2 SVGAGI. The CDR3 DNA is TGTGCCAGCAGTTCACCCACCCGCGGTAGTCAGTACTTC. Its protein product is CASSSPTRGSQYF.

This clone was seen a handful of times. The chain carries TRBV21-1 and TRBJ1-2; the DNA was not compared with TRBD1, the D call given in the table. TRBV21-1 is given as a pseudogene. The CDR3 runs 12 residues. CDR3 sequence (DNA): TGTGCCAGCGGGCAGGGGTGGTATGGCTACACCTTC. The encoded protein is CASGQGWYGYTF.

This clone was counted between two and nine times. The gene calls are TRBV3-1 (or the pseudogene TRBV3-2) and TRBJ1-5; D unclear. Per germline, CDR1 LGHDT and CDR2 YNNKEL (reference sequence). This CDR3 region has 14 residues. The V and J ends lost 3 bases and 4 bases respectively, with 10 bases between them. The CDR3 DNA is TGTGCCAGCAGCCATCGTACAGCAAATCAGCCCCAGCATTTT. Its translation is CASSHRTANQPQHF.

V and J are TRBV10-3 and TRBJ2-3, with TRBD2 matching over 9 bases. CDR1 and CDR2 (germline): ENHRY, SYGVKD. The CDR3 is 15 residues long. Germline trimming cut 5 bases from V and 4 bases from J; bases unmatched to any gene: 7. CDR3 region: CAISLAGAGADTQYF. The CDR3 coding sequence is TGTGCCATCAGTTTAGCGGGGGCGGGGGCAGATACGCAGTATTTT.

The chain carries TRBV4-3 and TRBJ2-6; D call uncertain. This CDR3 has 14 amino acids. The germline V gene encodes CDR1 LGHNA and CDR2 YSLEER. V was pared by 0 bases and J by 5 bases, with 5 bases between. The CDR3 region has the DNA TGCGCCAGCAGCCAAGATCTTAGGGCCAACGTCCTGACTTTC. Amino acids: CASSQDLRANVLTF.

The CDR3 DNA sequence: TGTGCCAGCAGCGAGGCGGGGGGACCCTCTGCCGGGGAGCTGTTTTTT. Encoded protein: CASSEAGGPSAGELFF. The chain carries TRBV9 and TRBJ2-2; 8 bases map to TRBD2. The length of the CDR3 is 16 residues. The junction had 10 bases not matched to a gene; V was cut back by 3 bases and J by 6 bases. Germline V gives CDR1 SGDLS, CDR2 YYNGEE.

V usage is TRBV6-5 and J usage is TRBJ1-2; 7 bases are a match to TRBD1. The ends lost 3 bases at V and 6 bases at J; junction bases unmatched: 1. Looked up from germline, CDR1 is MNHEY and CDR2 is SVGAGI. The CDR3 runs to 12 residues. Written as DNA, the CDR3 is TGTGCCAGCAGTTATACAGGGGATGGCTACACCTTC. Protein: CASSYTGDGYTF.

The CDR3 loop reads CASRELAGGQVGELFF. The CDR3 DNA reads TGTGCCAGCAGGGAACTAGCGGGGGGGCAAGTCGGGGAGCTGTTTTTT. The chain carries TRBV11-2 and TRBJ2-2, with 13 bases fitting TRBD2. CDR3 size: 16 residues. Germline V gene sequence: CDR1 SGHAT, CDR2 FQNNGV. Trimming removed 6 bases from V and 7 bases from J; junction bases left unmatched: 8.

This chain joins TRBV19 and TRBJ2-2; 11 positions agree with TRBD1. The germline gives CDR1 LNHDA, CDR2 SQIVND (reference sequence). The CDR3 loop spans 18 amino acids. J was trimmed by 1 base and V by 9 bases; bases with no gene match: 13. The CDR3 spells CASYPGQGVIGNTGELFF. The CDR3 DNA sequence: TGTGCCAGCTACCCGGGACAGGGGGTGATAGGGAACACCGGGGAGCTGTTTTTT.

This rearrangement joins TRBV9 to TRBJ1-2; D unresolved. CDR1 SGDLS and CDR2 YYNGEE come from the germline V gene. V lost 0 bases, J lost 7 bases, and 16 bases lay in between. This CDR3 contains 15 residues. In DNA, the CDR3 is TGTGCCAGCAGCGTAGGGTCCGGGAGGGTGTCTGGCTACACCTTC. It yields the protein CASSVGSGRVSGYTF.

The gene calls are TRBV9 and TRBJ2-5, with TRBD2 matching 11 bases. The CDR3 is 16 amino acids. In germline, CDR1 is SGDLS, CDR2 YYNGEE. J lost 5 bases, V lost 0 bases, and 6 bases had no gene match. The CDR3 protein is CASSVDPSGGWETQYF. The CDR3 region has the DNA TGTGCCAGCAGCGTAGACCCTAGCGGGGGGTGGGAGACCCAGTACTTC.

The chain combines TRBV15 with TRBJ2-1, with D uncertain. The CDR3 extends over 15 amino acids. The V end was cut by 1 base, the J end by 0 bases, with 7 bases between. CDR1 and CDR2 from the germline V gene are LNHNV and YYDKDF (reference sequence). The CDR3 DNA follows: TGTGCCACCAGCAGAGTCGAGAGCTCCTACAATGAGCAGTTCTTC. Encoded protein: CATSRVESSYNEQFF.

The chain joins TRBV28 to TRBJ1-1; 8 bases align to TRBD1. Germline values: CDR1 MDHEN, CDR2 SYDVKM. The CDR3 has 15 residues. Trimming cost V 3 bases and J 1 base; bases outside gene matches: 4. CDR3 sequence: CASSFRQGPNTEAFF. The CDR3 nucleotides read TGTGCCAGCAGTTTCCGACAGGGGCCGAACACTGAAGCTTTCTTT.

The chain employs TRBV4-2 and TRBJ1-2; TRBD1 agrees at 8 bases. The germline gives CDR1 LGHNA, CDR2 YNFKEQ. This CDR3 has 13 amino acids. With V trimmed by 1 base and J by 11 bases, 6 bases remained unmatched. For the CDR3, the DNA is TGTGCCAGCAGCCAAGGGGGACAGGCCCCTTACACCTTC. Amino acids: CASSQGGQAPYTF.

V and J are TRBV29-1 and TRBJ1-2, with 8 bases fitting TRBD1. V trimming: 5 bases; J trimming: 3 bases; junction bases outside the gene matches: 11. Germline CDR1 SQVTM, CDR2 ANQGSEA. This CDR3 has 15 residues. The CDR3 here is CSVLRWGRGHYGYTF. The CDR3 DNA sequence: TGCAGCGTTCTCCGTTGGGGCAGGGGGCACTATGGCTACACCTTC.

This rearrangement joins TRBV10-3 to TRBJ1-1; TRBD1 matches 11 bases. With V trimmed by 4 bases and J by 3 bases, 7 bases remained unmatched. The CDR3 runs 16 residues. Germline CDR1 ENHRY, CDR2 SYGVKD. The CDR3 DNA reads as TGTGCCATCAGTGGGACAGGGGGCAAGAGGGACACTGAAGCTTTCTTT. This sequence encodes CAISGTGGKRDTEAFF.

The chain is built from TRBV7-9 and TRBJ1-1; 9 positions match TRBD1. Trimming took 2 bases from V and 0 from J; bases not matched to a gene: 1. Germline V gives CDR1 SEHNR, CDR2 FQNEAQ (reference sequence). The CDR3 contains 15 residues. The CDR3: CASSLNRGLNTEAFF. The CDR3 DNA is TGTGCCAGCAGCTTAAACAGGGGGCTGAACACTGAAGCTTTCTTT.

Here the CDR3 reads CASSQQGYGYTF. The CDR3 nucleotides read TGTGCCAGCAGCCAACAGGGGTATGGCTACACCTTC. V usage is TRBV7-2 and J usage is TRBJ1-2; 7 nucleotides match TRBD1. The CDR3 runs 12 residues. In germline, CDR1 is SGHTA, CDR2 FQGNSA. The ends lost 5 bases at V and 5 bases at J; junction bases unmatched: 2.

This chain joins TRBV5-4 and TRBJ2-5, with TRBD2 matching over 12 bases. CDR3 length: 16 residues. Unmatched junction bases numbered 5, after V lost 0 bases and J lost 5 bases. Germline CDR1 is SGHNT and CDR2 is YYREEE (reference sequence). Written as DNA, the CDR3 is TGTGCCAGCAGCTTGGGCCTGCTAGCGGGGGGGGAGACCCAGTACTTC. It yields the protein CASSLGLLAGGETQYF. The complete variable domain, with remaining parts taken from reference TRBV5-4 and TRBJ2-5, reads ETGVTQSPTHLIKTRGQQVTLRCSSQSGHNTVSWYQQALGQGPQFIFQYYREEENGRGNFPPRFSGLQFPNYSSELNVNALELDDSALYLCASSLGLLAGGETQYFGPGTRLLVL.

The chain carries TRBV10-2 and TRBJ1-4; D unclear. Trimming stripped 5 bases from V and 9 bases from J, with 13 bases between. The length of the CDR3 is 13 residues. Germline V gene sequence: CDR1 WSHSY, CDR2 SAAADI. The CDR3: CASSSAGAQKLFF. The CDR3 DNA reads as TGCGCCAGCAGTTCGGCGGGAGCCCAAAAACTGTTTTTT.

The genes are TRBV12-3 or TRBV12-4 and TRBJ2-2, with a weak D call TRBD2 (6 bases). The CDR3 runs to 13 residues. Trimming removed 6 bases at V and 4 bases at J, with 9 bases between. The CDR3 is CASRLGGTGELFF. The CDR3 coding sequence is TGTGCCAGCAGGCTCGGGGGCACCGGGGAGCTGTTTTTT.

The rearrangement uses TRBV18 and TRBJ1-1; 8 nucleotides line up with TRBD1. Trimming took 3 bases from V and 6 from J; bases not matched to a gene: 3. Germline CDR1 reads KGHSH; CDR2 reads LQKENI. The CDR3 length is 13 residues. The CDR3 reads CASSPADRAEAFF. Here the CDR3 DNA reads TGTGCCAGCTCACCCGCGGACAGGGCTGAAGCTTTCTTT.